The 29 T cell receptor beta chains given below trace back to one sample, sequenced in a study of CD8 T cells in Susac syndrome. Reverse transcription used roughly 0.45 to 1 ug RNA and random hexamers. TCRdb ran MiXCR on the immunoSEQ multiplex PCR reads and lists one entry per CDR3 protein. This sample has tens of thousands of distinct CDR3 sequences, with approximately 96% found just once. Sequencing was carried out using CD8+ T cells from PBMCs. Receptor source: a human donor with Susac syndrome.

The chain recombines TRBV2 with TRBJ1-1; no definite D call. Germline lookup yields CDR1 SNHLY and CDR2 FYNNEI. V was pared by 7 bases and J by 0 bases, with 9 bases between. The CDR3 contains 13 residues. Here the CDR3 DNA reads TGTGCCAGCATAAGGCTATTGAACACTGAAGCTTTCTTT. Its protein product is CASIRLLNTEAFF.

The rearrangement joins TRBV9 to TRBJ1-6; 7 bases map to TRBD1. Germline CDR1 is SGDLS and CDR2 is YYNGEE. The CDR3 contains 15 residues. The V gene end was trimmed by 1 base and the J gene end by 7 bases; junction bases not matched to a gene: 5. CDR3 DNA: TGTGCCAGCAGCGTACCGGCAGGGGGGAATTCACCCCTCCACTTT. Its translation: CASSVPAGGNSPLHF.

Details on this clonotype: At one end the junction does not follow the germline gene, possibly because of a read error. The CDR3 DNA reads TGTGCTAGTGGTTCCCACGGGCCAGCGAACTTC. It translates to CASGSHGPANF. The rearrangement links TRBV12-5 to TRBJ2-7, with D uncertain. Looked up from germline, CDR1 is LGHNT and CDR2 is FRNRAP. The CDR3 is 11 amino acids. The whole variable domain, remainder taken from reference TRBV12-5 and TRBJ2-7, is DARVTQTPRHKVTEMGQEVTMRCQPILGHNTVFWYRQTMMQGLELLAYFRNRAPLDDSGMPKDRFSAEMPDATLATLKIQPSEPRDSAVYFCASGSHGPANFGPGTRLTVT.

The genes are TRBV5-1 and TRBJ2-7; weak D call: TRBD1 (5 bases). Germline V CDR1 and CDR2: SGHRS, YFSETQ. The germline V and J ends were trimmed by 3 bases and 3 bases, with 13 bases remaining between them. CDR3 length: 14 amino acids. CDR3 nucleotides: TGCGCCAGCAGCTGGACCTCAGGGAACTACGAGCAGTACTTC. Translating it yields CASSWTSGNYEQYF. Together with reference TRBV5-1 and TRBJ2-7, the CDR3 gives the full variable domain: KAGVTQTPRYLIKTRGQQVTLSCSPISGHRSVSWYQQTPGQGLQFLFEYFSETQRNKGNFPGRFSGRQFSNSRSEMNVSTLELGDSALYLCASSWTSGNYEQYFGPGTRLTVT.

The genes are TRBV5-4 and TRBJ2-7, with D tentatively TRBD1 (6 bases). This CDR3 spans 13 amino acids. Germline V gene sequence: CDR1 SGHNT, CDR2 YYREEE (reference sequence). The germline V and J ends were trimmed by 1 base and 5 bases, with 10 bases remaining between them. CDR3 residues: CASSLSGVNEQYF. Here the CDR3 DNA reads TGTGCCAGCAGCTTGTCAGGGGTCAACGAGCAGTACTTC.

This chain connects TRBV25-1 to TRBJ1-1; D not certain. CDR3 length: 13 residues. Germline CDR1 MGHDK, CDR2 SYGVNS. Trimming took 4 bases from V and 5 from J, leaving 11 bases between them. The CDR3 DNA sequence: TGTGCCAGCAGTGCGGGGTTCGGGACTGAAGCTTTCTTT. Translation: CASSAGFGTEAFF.

V gene TRBV29-1 combines with J gene TRBJ1-2, with D hard to call. Germline CDR1 SQVTM, CDR2 ANQGSEA. This CDR3 is 10 amino acids long. V dropped 2 bases and J dropped 7 bases, with 5 bases sitting between them. CDR3 nucleotides: TGCAGCGTTGAATACTCTGGCTACACCTTC. This encodes CSVEYSGYTF.

This chain links TRBV5-1 with TRBJ2-5; TRBD2 might be the D (5 bases). From germline, CDR1 is SGHRS and CDR2 YFSETQ. V dropped 4 bases and J dropped 4 bases, with 11 bases sitting between them. CDR3 size: 13 residues. The DNA for the CDR3 is TGCGCCAGCAGCCCCCCGGGGAGAGAGACCCAGTACTTC. The encoded protein is CASSPPGRETQYF.

The chain couples TRBV27 to TRBJ1-2; possible D gene TRBD1, 6 bases. The CDR3 contains 13 residues. Trimming took off 3 bases at V and 4 bases at J, with 9 bases between the two ends. Per germline, CDR1 MNHEY and CDR2 SMNVEV (reference sequence). The CDR3 nucleotides read TGTGCCAGCAGTTTGGCAGGGGCCTATGGCTACACCTTC. Protein: CASSLAGAYGYTF.

The rearrangement links TRBV20-1 to TRBJ1-4; tentatively, D is TRBD1 (6 bases). This CDR3 spans 16 amino acids. The germline CDR1 and CDR2 sequences are DFQATT and SNEGSKA (reference sequence). Between the trimmed V and J ends, which lost 6 bases and 7 bases, there was a span of 24 bases. CDR3 sequence reads: CSASLPPGGVGEKLFF. The CDR3 nucleotides read TGCAGTGCCTCCCTACCCCCGGGGGGCGTTGGTGAAAAACTGTTTTTT.

The chain has TRBV7-2 and TRBJ1-5; TRBD1 might be the D (5 bases). Trimming removed 2 bases at V and 3 bases at J, with 11 bases between. CDR1 is SGHTA and CDR2 is FQGNSA in the germline V gene. There are 15 residues in the CDR3. DNA of the CDR3: TGTGCCAGCAGCTTACTGGGGACGAACAATCAGCCCCAGCATTTT. This codes for CASSLLGTNNQPQHF.

The V gene is TRBV5-1, the J gene TRBJ2-1, with TRBD1 matching 9 bases. The junction had 15 bases not matched to a gene; V was cut back by 5 bases and J by 9 bases. This CDR3 is built from 16 residues. The germline CDR1 and CDR2 sequences are SGHRS and YFSETQ. For the CDR3, the DNA is TGCGCCAGCAGTCAAAACCCACAGGGGGCAGGGGTTGAGCAGTTCTTC. It codes for CASSQNPQGAGVEQFF.

This clonotype has more than one count but fewer than ten. This rearrangement joins TRBV28 to TRBJ1-5; 7 nucleotides agree with TRBD1. The germline V gene encodes CDR1 MDHEN and CDR2 SYDVKM. With V trimmed by 3 bases and J by 2 bases, 1 base remained unmatched. This CDR3 spans 14 amino acids. The CDR3 loop reads CASSFGTGNQPQHF. The DNA for the CDR3 is TGTGCCAGCAGTTTCGGGACAGGCAATCAGCCCCAGCATTTT.

The chain joins TRBV29-1 to TRBJ2-1; 13 nucleotides align to TRBD2. CDR3 length: 17 residues. Germline V gene sequence: CDR1 SQVTM, CDR2 ANQGSEA. Trimming at V came to 0 bases and at J to 9 bases, leaving 11 bases not matched to a gene. The CDR3 loop reads CSVEETSGGARRAEQFF. Here the CDR3 DNA reads TGCAGCGTTGAAGAAACTAGCGGGGGGGCCCGGCGTGCTGAGCAGTTCTTC.

This clonotype appeared once. The rearrangement links TRBV19 to TRBJ1-2; possible D gene TRBD1, 5 bases. The germline CDR1 and CDR2 sequences are LNHDA and SQIVND (reference sequence). This CDR3 spans 14 amino acids. V dropped 4 bases and J dropped 5 bases, with 14 bases sitting between them. CDR3 loop: CASSTVEGLYGYTF. For the CDR3, the DNA is TGTGCCAGTAGTACCGTGGAGGGGTTGTATGGCTACACCTTC.

This clonotype has a handful of counts. This chain joins TRBV4-2 and TRBJ2-3; possibly TRBD1 for D (6 bases). The CDR3 sequence is 15 residues long. The germline V and J ends were trimmed by 4 bases and 2 bases, with 13 bases remaining between them. Germline V gene lookup returns CDR1 LGHNA and CDR2 YNFKEQ. The CDR3: CASSPSGQTTDTQYF. DNA of the CDR3: TGTGCCAGCAGCCCCAGCGGACAGACCACAGATACGCAGTATTTT.

This clonotype is a singleton in its sample. V gene TRBV15 combines with J gene TRBJ2-5, with 8 bases that match TRBD2. The CDR3 loop spans 16 amino acids. Germline V gene data show CDR1 as LNHNV and CDR2 as YYDKDF (reference sequence). The V gene end was trimmed by 0 bases and the J gene end by 4 bases; junction bases not matched to a gene: 7. Written as DNA, the CDR3 is TGTGCCACCAGCAGAGATACGGGGGGGGCCGGAGAGACCCAGTACTTC. Translating it yields CATSRDTGGAGETQYF. Filled out from reference TRBV15 and TRBJ2-5, the complete variable domain reads DAMVIQNPRYQVTQFGKPVTLSCSQTLNHNVMYWYQQKSSQAPKLLFHYYDKDFNNEADTPDNFQSRRPNTSFCFLDIRSPGLGDTAMYLCATSRDTGGAGETQYFGPGTRLLVL.

V gene TRBV15 combines with J gene TRBJ1-4; D ambiguous. The CDR3 is made up of 15 amino acids. Germline loops: CDR1 LNHNV, CDR2 YYDKDF (reference sequence). Deletions cut 0 bases from V and 8 bases from J, with 13 bases between. The CDR3 is CATSRDLEGLEKLFF. CDR3 DNA sequence: TGTGCCACCAGCAGAGATTTGGAGGGATTGGAAAAACTGTTTTTT.

This chain joins TRBV12-3 or TRBV12-4 and TRBJ1-5; tentative D call: TRBD1 (5 bases). The V and J ends lost 8 bases and 0 bases respectively, with 11 bases between them. CDR3 length: 14 amino acids. The CDR3 DNA reads TGTGCCAGCCGCGGTGGGGGTAGCAATCAGCCCCAGCATTTT. This encodes CASRGGGSNQPQHF.

The chain combines TRBV6-1 with TRBJ1-2; D is unresolved. Per germline, CDR1 MNHNS and CDR2 SASEGT. The CDR3 consists of 12 residues. Trimming took off 3 bases at V and 6 bases at J, with 8 bases between the two ends. CDR3 amino acids: CASSDRADGYTF. CDR3 coding DNA: TGTGCCAGCAGTGATCGGGCGGATGGCTACACCTTC.

The chain couples TRBV28 to TRBJ2-1; D could derive from TRBD1 or TRBD2 (6 bases each). Trimming took off 5 bases at V and 4 bases at J, with 15 bases between the two ends. The germline V gene encodes CDR1 MDHEN and CDR2 SYDVKM. The CDR3 has 15 residues. CDR3 region: CASSKGGMAYNEQFF. The CDR3 DNA reads as TGTGCCAGCAGTAAGGGGGGCATGGCGTACAATGAGCAGTTCTTC. Full variable domain (remainder filled in from reference TRBV28 and TRBJ2-1): DVKVTQSSRYLVKRTGEKVFLECVQDMDHENMFWYRQDPGLGLRLIYFSYDVKMKEKGDIPEGYSVSREKKERFSLILESASTNQTSMYLCASSKGGMAYNEQFFGPGTRLTVL.

The V call is TRBV20-1, the J call TRBJ2-1; D not resolved. CDR3 length equals 14 residues. Germline loops: CDR1 DFQATT, CDR2 SNEGSKA (reference sequence). Trimming removed 5 bases at V and 0 bases at J, with 11 bases between. CDR3 in amino acids: CSARKDSSYNEQFF. The CDR3 coding sequence is TGCAGTGCTCGAAAGGATAGCTCCTACAATGAGCAGTTCTTC.

The rearrangement links TRBV20-1 to TRBJ2-1, with D unresolved. The germline V gene has CDR1 DFQATT and CDR2 SNEGSKA (reference sequence). This CDR3 has 14 residues. The V gene lost 0 bases and the J gene lost 7 bases, with 13 bases spanning the gap. In DNA, the CDR3 is TGCAGTGCTAGAGATGGGGTCTTAACGAATGAGCAGTTCTTC. Translation: CSARDGVLTNEQFF.

This chain links TRBV27 with TRBJ2-5, with a weak D call TRBD1 (5 bases). This CDR3 is 13 amino acids long. With 3 bases removed from V and 5 bases from J, the gap between germline ends came to 10 bases. Per the germline V gene, CDR1 is MNHEY and CDR2 is SMNVEV (reference sequence). The DNA of the CDR3 is TGTGCCAGCAGTTTTCAGGGTGCCGAGACCCAGTACTTC. Protein: CASSFQGAETQYF.

This clonotype was recorded only once. The V call is TRBV11-2, the J call TRBJ2-5; D remains ambiguous. The germline gives CDR1 SGHAT, CDR2 FQNNGV. The CDR3 runs 14 residues. V lost 2 bases to trimming and J lost 3 bases, with 10 bases between them. The CDR3 here is CASSLPPQKETQYF. The DNA of the CDR3 is TGTGCCAGCAGCTTACCCCCTCAAAAAGAGACCCAGTACTTC. Combining the CDR3 with reference TRBV11-2 and TRBJ2-5 gives the whole variable domain EAGVAQSPRYKIIEKRQSVAFWCNPISGHATLYWYQQILGQGPKLLIQFQNNGVVDDSQLPKDRFSAERLKGVDSTLKIQPAKLEDSAVYLCASSLPPQKETQYFGPGTRLLVL.

The gene calls are TRBV24-1 and TRBJ2-1, with 10 bases identical to TRBD2. V lost 4 bases, J lost 5 bases, and 1 base stayed unmatched. CDR3 length equals 14 residues. Germline assignment: CDR1 KGHDR and CDR2 SFDVKD. CDR3: CATSDGLADNEQFF. CDR3 in DNA: TGTGCCACCAGTGACGGACTAGCGGACAATGAGCAGTTCTTC.

The V and J genes are TRBV11-3 and TRBJ1-1; D remains ambiguous. Germline V gene data show CDR1 as SGHNT and CDR2 as YENEEA. V was clipped by 3 bases and J by 4 bases, with 21 bases between them. The CDR3 runs to 17 residues. The CDR3 nucleotides read TGTGCCAGCAGCTTCCCGGAGACCGGGCGGCCGAGCACTGAAGCTTTCTTT. It encodes CASSFPETGRPSTEAFF.

The rearrangement links TRBV9 to TRBJ2-1; the match to TRBD2 covers 14 bases. The CDR3 length is 17 residues. Germline assignment: CDR1 SGDLS and CDR2 YYNGEE. With 4 bases clipped from V and 2 bases from J, the junction kept 5 bases outside the gene matches. The DNA for the CDR3 is TGTGCCAGCAGCCTCGGGACTAGCGGGGGAGCCTACAATGAGCAGTTCTTC. Translation: CASSLGTSGGAYNEQFF.

The rearrangement links TRBV6-2 or TRBV6-3 to TRBJ1-1; D may be TRBD1 (5 bases). Germline V CDR1 and CDR2: MNHEY, SVGEGT. The V end lost 5 bases, the J end lost 1 base, and 8 bases lay between the germline ends. The CDR3 is made up of 13 amino acids. CDR3 DNA sequence: TGTGCCAGCAGTCTAAGGGGGAACACTGAAGCTTTCTTT. This encodes CASSLRGNTEAFF.